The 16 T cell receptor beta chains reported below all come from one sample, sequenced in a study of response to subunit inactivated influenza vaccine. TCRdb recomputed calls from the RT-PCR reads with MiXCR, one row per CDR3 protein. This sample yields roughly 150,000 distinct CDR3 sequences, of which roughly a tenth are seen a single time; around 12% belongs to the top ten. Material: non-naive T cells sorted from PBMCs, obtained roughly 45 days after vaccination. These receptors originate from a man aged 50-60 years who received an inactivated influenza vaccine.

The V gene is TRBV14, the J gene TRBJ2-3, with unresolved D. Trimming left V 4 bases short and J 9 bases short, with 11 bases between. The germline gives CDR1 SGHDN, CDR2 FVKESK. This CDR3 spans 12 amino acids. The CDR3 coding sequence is TGTGCCAGCAGCCCGCTAGGCACGACGCAGTATTTT. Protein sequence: CASSPLGTTQYF.

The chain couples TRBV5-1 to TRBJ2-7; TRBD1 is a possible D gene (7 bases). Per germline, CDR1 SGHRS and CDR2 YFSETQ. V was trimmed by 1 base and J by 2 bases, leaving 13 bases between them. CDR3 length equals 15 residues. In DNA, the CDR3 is TGCGCCAGCAGCTTGTCGCCCAGGGGGGCCTACGAGCAGTACTTC. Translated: CASSLSPRGAYEQYF.

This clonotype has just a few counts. The CDR3 region is CASRSTGVVYNEQFF. Here the CDR3 DNA reads TGTGCCAGCAGATCGACAGGGGTAGTCTACAATGAGCAGTTCTTC. The chain uses TRBV6-2 or TRBV6-3 and TRBJ2-1; 8 bases fit TRBD1. The germline V gene encodes CDR1 MNHEY and CDR2 SVGEGT. The CDR3 loop spans 15 amino acids. J gave up 3 bases and V 6 bases, and 7 bases lay outside the gene matches.

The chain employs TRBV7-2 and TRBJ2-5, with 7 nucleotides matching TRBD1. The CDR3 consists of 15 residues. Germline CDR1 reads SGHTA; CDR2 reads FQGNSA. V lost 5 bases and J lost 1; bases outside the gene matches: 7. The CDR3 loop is CASSQRGRTQETQYF. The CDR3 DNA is TGTGCCAGCAGCCAGAGGGGGCGGACCCAAGAGACCCAGTACTTC.

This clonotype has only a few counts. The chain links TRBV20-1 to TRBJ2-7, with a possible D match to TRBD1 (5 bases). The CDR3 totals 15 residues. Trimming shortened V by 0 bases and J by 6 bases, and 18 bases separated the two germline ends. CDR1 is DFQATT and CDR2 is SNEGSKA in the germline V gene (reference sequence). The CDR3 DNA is TGCAGTGCTAGAGATCGGAGTCAGGGAAAACCCGAGCAGTACTTC. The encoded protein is CSARDRSQGKPEQYF.

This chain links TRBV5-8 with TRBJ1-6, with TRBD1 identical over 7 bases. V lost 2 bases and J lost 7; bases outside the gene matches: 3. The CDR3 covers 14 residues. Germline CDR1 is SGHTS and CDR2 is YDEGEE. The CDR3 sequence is CASSFGQANSPLHF. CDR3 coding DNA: TGTGCCAGCAGCTTCGGACAGGCCAATTCACCCCTCCACTTT.

The CDR3 DNA is TGTGCCAGCAGTGAAGAAGCCCTAGGGAAGCCCCAGCATTTT. Amino acids: CASSEEALGKPQHF. The chain combines TRBV2 with TRBJ1-5; no firm D call. V shed 1 base and J shed 8 bases, with 12 bases lying between them. The germline V gene has CDR1 SNHLY and CDR2 FYNNEI. The CDR3 loop spans 14 amino acids.

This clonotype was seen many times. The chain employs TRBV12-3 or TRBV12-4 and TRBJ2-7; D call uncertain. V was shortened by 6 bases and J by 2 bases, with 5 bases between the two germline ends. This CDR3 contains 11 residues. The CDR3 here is CASSSTYEQYF. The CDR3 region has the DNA TGTGCCAGCAGCTCCACCTACGAGCAGTACTTC.

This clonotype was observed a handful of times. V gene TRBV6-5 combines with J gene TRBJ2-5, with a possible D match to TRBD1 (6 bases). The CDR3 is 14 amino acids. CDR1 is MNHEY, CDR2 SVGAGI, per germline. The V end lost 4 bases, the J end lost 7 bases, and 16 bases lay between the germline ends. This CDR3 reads CASSLTGLRRTQYF. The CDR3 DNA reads TGTGCCAGCAGTTTGACAGGTCTGAGGAGGACCCAGTACTTC.

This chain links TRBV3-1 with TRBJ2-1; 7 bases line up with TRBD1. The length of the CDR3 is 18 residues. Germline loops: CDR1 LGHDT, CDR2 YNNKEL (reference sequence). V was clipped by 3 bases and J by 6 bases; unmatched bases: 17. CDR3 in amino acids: CASSQDGTAAMRGNEQFF. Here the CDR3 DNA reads TGTGCCAGCAGCCAGGACGGGACAGCCGCAATGAGAGGCAATGAGCAGTTCTTC.

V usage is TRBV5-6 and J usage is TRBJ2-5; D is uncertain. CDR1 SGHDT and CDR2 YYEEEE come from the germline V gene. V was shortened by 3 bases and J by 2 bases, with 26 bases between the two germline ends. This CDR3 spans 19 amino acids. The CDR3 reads CASSSTYVGSTYEQETQYF. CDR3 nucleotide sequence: TGTGCCAGCAGCTCAACGTATGTAGGCTCAACCTATGAACAAGAGACCCAGTACTTC.

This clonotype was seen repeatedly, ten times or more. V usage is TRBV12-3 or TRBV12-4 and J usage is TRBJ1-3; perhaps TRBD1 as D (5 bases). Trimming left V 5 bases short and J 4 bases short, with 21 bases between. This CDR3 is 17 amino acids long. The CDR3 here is CASSPRGIDSSGNTIYF. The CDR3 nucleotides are TGTGCCAGCAGTCCCCGGGGCATCGACAGCTCCGGAAACACCATATATTTT.

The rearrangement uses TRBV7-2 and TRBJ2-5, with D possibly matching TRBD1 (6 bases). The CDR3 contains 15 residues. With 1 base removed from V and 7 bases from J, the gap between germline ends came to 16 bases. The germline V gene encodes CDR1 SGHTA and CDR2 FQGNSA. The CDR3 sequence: CASSLGGQGKGTQYF. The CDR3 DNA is TGTGCCAGCAGCTTAGGTGGGCAGGGGAAAGGGACCCAGTACTTC.

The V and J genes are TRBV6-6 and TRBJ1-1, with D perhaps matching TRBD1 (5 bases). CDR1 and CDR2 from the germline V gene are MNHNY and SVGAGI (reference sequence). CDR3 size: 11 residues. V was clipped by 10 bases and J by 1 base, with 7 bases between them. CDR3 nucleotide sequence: TGTGCCACAGGGCCGAACACTGAAGCTTTCTTT. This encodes CATGPNTEAFF.

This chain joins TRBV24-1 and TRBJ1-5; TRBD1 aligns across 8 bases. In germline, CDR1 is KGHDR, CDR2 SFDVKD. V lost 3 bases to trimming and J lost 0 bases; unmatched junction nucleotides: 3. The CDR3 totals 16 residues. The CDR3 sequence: CATSDRTGHSNQPQHF. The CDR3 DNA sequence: TGTGCCACCAGTGATAGGACAGGGCATAGCAATCAGCCCCAGCATTTT.

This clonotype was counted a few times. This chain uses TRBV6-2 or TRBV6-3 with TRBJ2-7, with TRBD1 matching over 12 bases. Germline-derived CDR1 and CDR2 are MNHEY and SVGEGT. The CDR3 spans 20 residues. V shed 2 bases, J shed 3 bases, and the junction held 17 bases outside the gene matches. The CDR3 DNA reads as TGTGCCAGCAGTTACCCGATCTCGGGACAGGGGGCTGGACGGGTCTACGAGCAGTACTTC. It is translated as CASSYPISGQGAGRVYEQYF.